The next 5 T cell receptor beta chains were all read from a single sample in a study of cytomegalovirus exposure and HLA in healthy donors. Primers for the PCR totalled 60 Vbeta and 13 Jbeta. Generated by immunoSEQ multiplex PCR, the TCRdb table keeps only in-frame clones and is missing some. The sample table includes 77,000 or so clones. Sequencing was performed on PBMCs. These receptors came from a man younger than 45 in good health and CMV-seronegative.

The CDR3 DNA is TGTGCCAGCAGCTTGGGCGGGGGGCCCGGGGAAACCTACGAGCAGTACTTC. It specifies CASSLGGGPGETYEQYF. The chain links TRBV5-4 to TRBJ2-7; 8 bases map to TRBD2. Germline assignment: CDR1 SGHNT and CDR2 YYREEE (reference sequence). This CDR3 is 17 amino acids long. V shed 0 bases, J shed 2 bases, and the junction held 10 bases outside the gene matches.

V and J are TRBV6-5 and TRBJ2-3; no firm D call. Trimming pared 2 bases from V and 0 bases from J, leaving 9 bases between. CDR1 is MNHEY and CDR2 is SVGAGI in the germline V gene. There are 15 residues in the CDR3. The CDR3 sequence: CASSYLHGSTDTQYF. In nucleotides, the CDR3 is TGTGCCAGCAGTTACCTACACGGGAGCACAGATACGCAGTATTTT.

The chain links TRBV9 to TRBJ2-3, with 10 bases that match TRBD2. The CDR3 has 16 residues. The junction had 3 bases not matched to a gene; V was cut back by 2 bases and J by 0 bases. The germline V gene encodes CDR1 SGDLS and CDR2 YYNGEE. DNA of the CDR3: TGTGCCAGCAGCGTTAGCGGGGGGACCAGCACAGATACGCAGTATTTT. Protein: CASSVSGGTSTDTQYF.

The rearrangement uses TRBV11-3 and TRBJ2-7; TRBD2 might be the D (6 bases). V was pared by 5 bases and J by 6 bases, with 14 bases between. CDR1 and CDR2 from the germline V gene are SGHNT and YENEEA. The CDR3 length is 13 residues. As DNA, the CDR3 is TGTGCCAGCAGCCCACTCATGGGAGGCGAGCAGTACTTC. As protein: CASSPLMGGEQYF.

V gene TRBV19 combines with J gene TRBJ2-1; TRBD2 aligns across 7 bases. The CDR3 sequence is 19 residues long. V gave up 3 bases and J gave up 5 bases; unmatched junction bases: 19. CDR1 and CDR2 (germline): LNHDA, SQIVND (reference sequence). CDR3 DNA sequence: TGTGCCAGTAGTATCCCCCTAGGGGCGGGAGTGAAAGGTGACAATGAGCAGTTCTTC. It translates to CASSIPLGAGVKGDNEQFF.